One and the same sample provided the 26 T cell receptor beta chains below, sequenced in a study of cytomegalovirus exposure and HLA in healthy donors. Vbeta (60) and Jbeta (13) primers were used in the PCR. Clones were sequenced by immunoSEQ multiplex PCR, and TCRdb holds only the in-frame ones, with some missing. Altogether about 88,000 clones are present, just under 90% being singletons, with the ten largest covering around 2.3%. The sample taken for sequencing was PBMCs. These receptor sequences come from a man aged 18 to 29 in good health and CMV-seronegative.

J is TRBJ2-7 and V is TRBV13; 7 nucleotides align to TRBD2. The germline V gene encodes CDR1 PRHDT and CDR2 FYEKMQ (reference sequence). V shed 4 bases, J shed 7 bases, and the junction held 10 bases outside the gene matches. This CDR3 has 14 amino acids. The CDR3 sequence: CASSSGFPGGEQYF. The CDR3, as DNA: TGTGCCAGCAGCTCCGGGTTCCCCGGGGGGGAGCAGTACTTC. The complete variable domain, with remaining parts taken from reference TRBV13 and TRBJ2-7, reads AAGVIQSPRHLIKEKRETATLKCYPIPRHDTVYWYQQGPGQDPQFLISFYEKMQSDKGSIPDRFSAQQFSDYHSELNMSSLELGDSALYFCASSSGFPGGEQYFGPGTRLTVT.

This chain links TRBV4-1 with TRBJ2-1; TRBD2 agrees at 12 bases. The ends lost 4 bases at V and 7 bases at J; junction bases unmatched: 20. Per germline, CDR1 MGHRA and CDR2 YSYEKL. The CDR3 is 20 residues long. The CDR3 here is CASSLRRTSGMTDTLNEQFF. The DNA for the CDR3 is TGCGCCAGCAGCCTACGGCGGACTAGCGGGATGACGGATACATTGAATGAGCAGTTCTTC.

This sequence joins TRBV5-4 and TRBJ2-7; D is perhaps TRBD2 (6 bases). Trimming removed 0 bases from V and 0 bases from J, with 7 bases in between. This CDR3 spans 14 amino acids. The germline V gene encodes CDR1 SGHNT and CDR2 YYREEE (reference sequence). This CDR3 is CASSLDGGSYEQYF. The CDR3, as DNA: TGTGCCAGCAGCTTGGACGGGGGCTCCTACGAGCAGTACTTC. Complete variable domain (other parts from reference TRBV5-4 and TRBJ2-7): ETGVTQSPTHLIKTRGQQVTLRCSSQSGHNTVSWYQQALGQGPQFIFQYYREEENGRGNFPPRFSGLQFPNYSSELNVNALELDDSALYLCASSLDGGSYEQYFGPGTRLTVT.

In DNA, the CDR3 is TGTGCCAGCAGAGTTGGACAGGTTAATTCACCCCTCCACTTT. As protein: CASRVGQVNSPLHF. J is TRBJ1-6 and V is TRBV28; 7 bases are shared with TRBD1. The CDR3 sequence is 14 residues long. CDR1 and CDR2 (germline): MDHEN, SYDVKM. V lost 6 bases to trimming and J lost 6 bases; unmatched junction nucleotides: 5.

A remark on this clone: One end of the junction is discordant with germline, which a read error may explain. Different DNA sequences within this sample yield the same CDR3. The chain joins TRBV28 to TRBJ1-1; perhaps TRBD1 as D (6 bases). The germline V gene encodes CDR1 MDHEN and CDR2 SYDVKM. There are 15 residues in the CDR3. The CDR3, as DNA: TGTGCCAGCAGTCCCACGGACAGCATGAACACTGAAGCCTTCTTT. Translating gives CASSPTDSMNTEAFF.

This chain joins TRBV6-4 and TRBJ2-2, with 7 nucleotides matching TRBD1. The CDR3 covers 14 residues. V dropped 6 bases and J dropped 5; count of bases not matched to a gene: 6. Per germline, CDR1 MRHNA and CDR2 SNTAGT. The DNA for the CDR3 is TGTGCCAGCAGCCGGGACAGCGAAACCGGGGAGCTGTTTTTT. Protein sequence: CASSRDSETGELFF.

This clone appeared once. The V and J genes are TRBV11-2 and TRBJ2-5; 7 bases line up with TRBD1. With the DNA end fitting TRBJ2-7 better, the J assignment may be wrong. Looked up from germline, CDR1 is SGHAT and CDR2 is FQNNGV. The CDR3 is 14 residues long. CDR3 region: CASSLGWDRGEQYF. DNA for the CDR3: TGTGCCAGCAGCCTAGGTTGGGACAGAGGCGAGCAGTACTTC.

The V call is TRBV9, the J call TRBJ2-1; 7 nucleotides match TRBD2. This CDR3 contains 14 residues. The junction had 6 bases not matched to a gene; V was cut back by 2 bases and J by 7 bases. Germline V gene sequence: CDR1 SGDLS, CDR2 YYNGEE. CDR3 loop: CASSVAGARNEQFF. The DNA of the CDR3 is TGTGCCAGCAGCGTTGCGGGAGCCCGGAATGAGCAGTTCTTC. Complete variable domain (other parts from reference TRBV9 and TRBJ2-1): DSGVTQTPKHLITATGQRVTLRCSPRSGDLSVYWYQQSLDQGLQFLIQYYNGEERAKGNILERFSAQQFPDLHSELNLSSLELGDSALYFCASSVAGARNEQFFGPGTRLTVL.

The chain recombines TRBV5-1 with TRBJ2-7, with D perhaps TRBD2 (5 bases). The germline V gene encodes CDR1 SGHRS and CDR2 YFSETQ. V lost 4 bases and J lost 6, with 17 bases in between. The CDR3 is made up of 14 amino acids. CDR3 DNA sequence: TGCGCCAGCAGCCCAACATCGCCCCGGGGCGAGCAGTACTTC. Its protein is CASSPTSPRGEQYF. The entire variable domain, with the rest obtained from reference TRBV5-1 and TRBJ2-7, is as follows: KAGVTQTPRYLIKTRGQQVTLSCSPISGHRSVSWYQQTPGQGLQFLFEYFSETQRNKGNFPGRFSGRQFSNSRSEMNVSTLELGDSALYLCASSPTSPRGEQYFGPGTRLTVT.

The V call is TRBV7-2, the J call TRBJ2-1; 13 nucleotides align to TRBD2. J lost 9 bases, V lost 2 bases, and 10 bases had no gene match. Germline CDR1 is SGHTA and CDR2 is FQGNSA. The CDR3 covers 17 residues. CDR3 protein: CASSLYPGLAGVGEQFF. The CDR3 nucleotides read TGTGCCAGCAGCTTATACCCCGGACTAGCGGGAGTGGGTGAGCAGTTCTTC.

In DNA form, the CDR3 reads TGTGCCAGCAGTTTAGCGCCAGGGTTACCCTACGAGCAGTACTTC. Translated, it gives CASSLAPGLPYEQYF. This sequence joins TRBV27 and TRBJ2-5; perhaps TRBD1 as D (5 bases). The J call is doubtful: the DNA matches TRBJ2-7 better. There are 15 residues in the CDR3. The germline V gene encodes CDR1 MNHEY and CDR2 SMNVEV (reference sequence).

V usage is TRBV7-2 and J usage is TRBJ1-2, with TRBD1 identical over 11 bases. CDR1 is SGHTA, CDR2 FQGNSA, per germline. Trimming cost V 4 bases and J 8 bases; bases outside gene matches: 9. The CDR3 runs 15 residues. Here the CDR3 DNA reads TGTGCCAGCAGCTCGGGCCCGGGACAGGGGGTCGGCTACACCTTC. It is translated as CASSSGPGQGVGYTF.

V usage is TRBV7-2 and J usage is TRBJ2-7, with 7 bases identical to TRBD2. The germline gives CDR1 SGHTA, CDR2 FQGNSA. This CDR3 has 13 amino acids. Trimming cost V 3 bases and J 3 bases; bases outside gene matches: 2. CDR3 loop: CASSFGTNYEQYF. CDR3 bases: TGTGCCAGCAGCTTCGGGACTAACTACGAGCAGTACTTC. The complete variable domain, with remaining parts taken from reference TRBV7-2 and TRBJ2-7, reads GAGVSQSPSNKVTEKGKDVELRCDPISGHTALYWYRQSLGQGLEFLIYFQGNSAPDKSGLPSDRFSAERTGGSVSTLTIQRTQQEDSAVYLCASSFGTNYEQYFGPGTRLTVT.

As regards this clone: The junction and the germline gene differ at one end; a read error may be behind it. In DNA, the CDR3 is TGTGCCAGCAGCCCGGGACTAGCGGGATGGCGAGGGGACTTC. This codes for CASSPGLAGWRGDF. The V and J genes are TRBV7-2 and TRBJ2-7; 13 bases line up with TRBD2. The length of the CDR3 is 14 residues. Germline V gene lookup returns CDR1 SGHTA and CDR2 FQGNSA.

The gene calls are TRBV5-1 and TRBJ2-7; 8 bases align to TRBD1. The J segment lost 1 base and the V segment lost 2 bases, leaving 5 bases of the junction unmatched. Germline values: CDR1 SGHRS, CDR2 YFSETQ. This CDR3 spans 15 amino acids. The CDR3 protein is CASSFSGGRSYEQYF. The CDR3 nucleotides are TGCGCCAGCAGCTTTTCAGGGGGCCGATCCTACGAGCAGTACTTC.

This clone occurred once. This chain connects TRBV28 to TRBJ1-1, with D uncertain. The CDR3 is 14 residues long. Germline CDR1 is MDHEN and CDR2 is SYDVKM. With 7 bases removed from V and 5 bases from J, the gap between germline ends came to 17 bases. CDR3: CASNASGSGTEAFF. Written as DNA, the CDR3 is TGTGCCAGCAATGCGTCGGGTTCGGGTACTGAAGCTTTCTTT.

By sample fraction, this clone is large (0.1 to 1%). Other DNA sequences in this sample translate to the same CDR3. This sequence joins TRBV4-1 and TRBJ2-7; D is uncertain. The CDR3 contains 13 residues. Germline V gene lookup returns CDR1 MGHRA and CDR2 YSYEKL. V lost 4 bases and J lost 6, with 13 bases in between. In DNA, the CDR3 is TGCGCCAGCAGCCCCGGTCCCGATCGCGAGCAGTACTTC. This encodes CASSPGPDREQYF.

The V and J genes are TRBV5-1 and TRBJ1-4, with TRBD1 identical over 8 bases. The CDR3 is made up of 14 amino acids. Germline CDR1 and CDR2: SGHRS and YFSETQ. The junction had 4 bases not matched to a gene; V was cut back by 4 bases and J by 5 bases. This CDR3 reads CASSATGENEKLFF. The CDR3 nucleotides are TGCGCCAGCAGCGCGACAGGGGAGAATGAAAAACTGTTTTTT. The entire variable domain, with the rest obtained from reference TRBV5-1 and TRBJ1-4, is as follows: KAGVTQTPRYLIKTRGQQVTLSCSPISGHRSVSWYQQTPGQGLQFLFEYFSETQRNKGNFPGRFSGRQFSNSRSEMNVSTLELGDSALYLCASSATGENEKLFFGSGTQLSVL.

The CDR3 is CASREGINTEAFF. The CDR3 DNA is TGCGCCAGCAGGGAGGGGATTAACACTGAAGCTTTCTTT. The chain is built from TRBV5-1 and TRBJ1-1, with D perhaps TRBD1 (5 bases). Germline V lookup: CDR1 SGHRS, CDR2 YFSETQ. V was trimmed by 5 bases and J by 2 bases, leaving 10 bases between them. The CDR3 loop spans 13 amino acids.

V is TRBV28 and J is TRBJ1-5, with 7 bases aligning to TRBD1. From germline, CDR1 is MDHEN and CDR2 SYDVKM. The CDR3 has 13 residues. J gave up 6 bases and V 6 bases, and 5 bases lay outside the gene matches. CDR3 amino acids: CASSQTGFQPQHF. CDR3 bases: TGTGCCAGCAGCCAGACAGGGTTTCAGCCCCAGCATTTT.

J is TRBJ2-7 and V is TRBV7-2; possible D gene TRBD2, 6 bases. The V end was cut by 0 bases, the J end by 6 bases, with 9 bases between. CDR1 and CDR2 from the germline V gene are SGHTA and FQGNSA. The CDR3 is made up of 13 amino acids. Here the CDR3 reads CASSLAGRGEQYF. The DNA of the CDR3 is TGTGCCAGCAGCTTAGCCGGGAGAGGCGAGCAGTACTTC.

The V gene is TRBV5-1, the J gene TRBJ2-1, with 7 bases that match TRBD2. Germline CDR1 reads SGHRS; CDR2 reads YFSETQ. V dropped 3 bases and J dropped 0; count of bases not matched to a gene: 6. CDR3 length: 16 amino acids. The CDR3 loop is CASSSGEGASYNEQFF. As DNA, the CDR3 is TGCGCCAGCAGCTCGGGGGAGGGCGCCTCCTACAATGAGCAGTTCTTC.

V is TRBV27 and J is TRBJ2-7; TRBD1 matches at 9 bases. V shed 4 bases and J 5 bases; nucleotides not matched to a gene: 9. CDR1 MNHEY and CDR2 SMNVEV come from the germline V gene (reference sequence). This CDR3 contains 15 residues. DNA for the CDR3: TGTGCCAGCAGTTCAAGACAGGGGGGCGGTAACGAGCAGTACTTC. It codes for CASSSRQGGGNEQYF.

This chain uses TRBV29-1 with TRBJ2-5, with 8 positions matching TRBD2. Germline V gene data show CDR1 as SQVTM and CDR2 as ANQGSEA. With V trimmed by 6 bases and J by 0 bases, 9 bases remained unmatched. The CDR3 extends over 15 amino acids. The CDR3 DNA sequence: TGCAGCGTAGAGCGGGGGAGAAGGTACCAAGAGACCCAGTACTTC. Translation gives CSVERGRRYQETQYF. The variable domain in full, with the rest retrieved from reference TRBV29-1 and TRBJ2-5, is SAVISQKPSRDICQRGTSLTIQCQVDSQVTMMFWYRQQPGQSLTLIATANQGSEATYESGFVIDKFPISRPNLTFSTLTVSNMSPEDSSIYLCSVERGRRYQETQYFGPGTRLLVL.

CDR3 sequence (DNA): TGTGCCAGTAGTATCATAACTAGCGGGCACACCGGGGAGCTGTTTTTT. It specifies CASSIITSGHTGELFF. The chain is built from TRBV19 and TRBJ2-2; TRBD2 agrees at 9 bases. This CDR3 contains 16 residues. V trimming: 3 bases; J trimming: 3 bases; junction bases outside the gene matches: 5. The germline V gene encodes CDR1 LNHDA and CDR2 SQIVND (reference sequence).

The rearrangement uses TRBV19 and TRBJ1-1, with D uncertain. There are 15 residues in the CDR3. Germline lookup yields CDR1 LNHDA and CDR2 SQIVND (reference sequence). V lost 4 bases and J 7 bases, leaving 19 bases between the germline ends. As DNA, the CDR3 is TGTGCCAGTAGTACCTCCGGGAGCCCAGCCCGTGAAGCTTTCTTT. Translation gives CASSTSGSPAREAFF.